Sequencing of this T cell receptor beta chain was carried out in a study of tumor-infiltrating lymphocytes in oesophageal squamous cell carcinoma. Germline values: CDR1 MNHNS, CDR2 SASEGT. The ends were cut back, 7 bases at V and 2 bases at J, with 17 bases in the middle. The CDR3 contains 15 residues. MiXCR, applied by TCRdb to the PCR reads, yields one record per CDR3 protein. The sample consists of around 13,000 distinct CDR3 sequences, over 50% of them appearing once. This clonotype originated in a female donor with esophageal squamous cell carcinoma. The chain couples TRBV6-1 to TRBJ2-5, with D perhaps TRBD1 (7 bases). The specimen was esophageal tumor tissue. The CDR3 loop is CASKEGASEQETQYF. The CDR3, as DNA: TGTGCCAGCAAGGAGGGGGCGAGCGAACAAGAGACCCAGTACTTC.